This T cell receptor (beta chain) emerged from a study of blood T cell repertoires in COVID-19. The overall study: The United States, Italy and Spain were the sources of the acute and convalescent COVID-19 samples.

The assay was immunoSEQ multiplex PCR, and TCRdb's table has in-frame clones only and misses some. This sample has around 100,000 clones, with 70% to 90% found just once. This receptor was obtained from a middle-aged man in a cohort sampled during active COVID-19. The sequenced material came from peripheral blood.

CDR3 protein: CASSSTYGEPQHF. The CDR3 DNA follows: TGTGCCAGCTCGTCCACTTACGGGGAGCCCCAGCATTTT. The rearrangement links TRBV18 to TRBJ1-5; D unclear. The CDR3 has 13 residues. Germline V gene data show CDR1 as KGHSH and CDR2 as LQKENI. Trimming took off 6 bases at V and 8 bases at J, with 14 bases between the two ends. Combining the CDR3 with reference TRBV18 and TRBJ1-5 gives the whole variable domain NAGVMQNPRHLVRRRGQEARLRCSPMKGHSHVYWYRQLPEEGLKFMVYLQKENIIDESGMPKERFSAEFPKEGPSILRIQQVVRGDSAAYFCASSSTYGEPQHFGDGTRLSIL.